This TCR beta chain was recorded in a study of blood T cell repertoires in COVID-19. Study in general: Acute-phase and convalescent COVID-19 samples originated in the United States, Italy and Spain.

The authors' processing: Reference gene primer amplification yielded estimated nucleated cell counts. Assay used: immunoSEQ multiplex PCR; TCRdb lists only in-frame clones, some missing. D and trimming were read from the DNA, whereas the V and J calls and clone size are those reported in that table. The data hold over 70,000 clones, with 88% observed a single time. V gave up 0 bases and J gave up 6 bases, with 17 bases separating them. The CDR3 has 16 residues. The V gene's germline CDR1 is SNHLY and CDR2 FYNNEI. The sequence was obtained from a man older than 75 with acute or convalescent COVID-19. This chain joins TRBV2 and TRBJ2-5; perhaps TRBD2 as D (7 bases). Material: peripheral blood. CDR3 in amino acids: CASSEAGGASQKTQYF. The CDR3 coding sequence is TGTGCCAGCAGTGAAGCGGGGGGGGCGAGTCAGAAGACCCAGTACTTC.